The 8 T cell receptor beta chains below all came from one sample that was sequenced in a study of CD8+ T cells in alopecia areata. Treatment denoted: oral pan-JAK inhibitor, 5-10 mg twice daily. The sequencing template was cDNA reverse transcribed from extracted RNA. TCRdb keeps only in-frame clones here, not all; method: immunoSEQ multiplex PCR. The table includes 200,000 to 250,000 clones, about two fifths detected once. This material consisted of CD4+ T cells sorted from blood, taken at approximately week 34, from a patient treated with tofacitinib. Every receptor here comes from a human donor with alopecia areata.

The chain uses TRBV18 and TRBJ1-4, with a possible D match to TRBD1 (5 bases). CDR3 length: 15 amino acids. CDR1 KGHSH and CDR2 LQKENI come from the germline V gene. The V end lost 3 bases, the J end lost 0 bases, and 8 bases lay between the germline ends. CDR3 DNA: TGTGCCAGCTCACCTCCAGGGTCAACTAATGAAAAACTGTTTTTT. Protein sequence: CASSPPGSTNEKLFF.

The CDR3 protein is CASSWDINQPQHF. CDR3 in DNA: TGTGCCAGCAGCTGGGACATTAATCAGCCCCAGCATTTT. The chain joins TRBV5-4 to TRBJ1-5, with a weak D call TRBD1 (6 bases). The germline CDR1 and CDR2 sequences are SGHNT and YYREEE (reference sequence). This CDR3 spans 13 amino acids. V was shortened by 3 bases and J by 4 bases, with 8 bases between the two germline ends. The complete variable domain, with remaining parts taken from reference TRBV5-4 and TRBJ1-5, reads ETGVTQSPTHLIKTRGQQVTLRCSSQSGHNTVSWYQQALGQGPQFIFQYYREEENGRGNFPPRFSGLQFPNYSSELNVNALELDDSALYLCASSWDINQPQHFGDGTRLSIL.

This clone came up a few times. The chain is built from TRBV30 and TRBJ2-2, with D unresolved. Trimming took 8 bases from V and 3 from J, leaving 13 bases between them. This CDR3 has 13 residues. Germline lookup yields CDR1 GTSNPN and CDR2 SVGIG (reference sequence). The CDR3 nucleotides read TGTGCCAGTAAGGGCCAATACACCGGGGAGCTGTTTTTT. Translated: CASKGQYTGELFF.

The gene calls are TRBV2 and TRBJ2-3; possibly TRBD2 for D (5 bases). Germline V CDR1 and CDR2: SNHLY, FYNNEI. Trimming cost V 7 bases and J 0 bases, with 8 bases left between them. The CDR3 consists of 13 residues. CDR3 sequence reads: CASKGVSTDTQYF. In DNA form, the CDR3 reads TGTGCCAGCAAGGGAGTTAGCACAGATACGCAGTATTTT.

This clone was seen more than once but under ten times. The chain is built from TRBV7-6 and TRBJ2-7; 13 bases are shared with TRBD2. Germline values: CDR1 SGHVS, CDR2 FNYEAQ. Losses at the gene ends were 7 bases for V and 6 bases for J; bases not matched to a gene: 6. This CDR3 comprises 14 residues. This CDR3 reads CASTRLAGGGEQYF. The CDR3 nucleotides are TGTGCCAGCACCAGACTAGCGGGAGGTGGCGAGCAGTACTTC.

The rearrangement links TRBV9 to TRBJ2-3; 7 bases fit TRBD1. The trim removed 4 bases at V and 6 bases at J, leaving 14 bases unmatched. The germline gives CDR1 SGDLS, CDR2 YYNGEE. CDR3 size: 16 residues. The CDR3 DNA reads TGTGCCAGCAGCCCAAGTGGGACAGTCTCTGTGGATACGCAGTATTTT. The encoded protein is CASSPSGTVSVDTQYF.

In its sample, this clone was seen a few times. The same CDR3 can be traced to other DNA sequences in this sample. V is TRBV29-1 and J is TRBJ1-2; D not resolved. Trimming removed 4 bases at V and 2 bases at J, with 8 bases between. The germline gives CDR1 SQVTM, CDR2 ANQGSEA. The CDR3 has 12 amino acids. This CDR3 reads CSVGRENYGYTF. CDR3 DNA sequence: TGCAGCGTTGGTCGGGAGAACTATGGCTACACCTTC.

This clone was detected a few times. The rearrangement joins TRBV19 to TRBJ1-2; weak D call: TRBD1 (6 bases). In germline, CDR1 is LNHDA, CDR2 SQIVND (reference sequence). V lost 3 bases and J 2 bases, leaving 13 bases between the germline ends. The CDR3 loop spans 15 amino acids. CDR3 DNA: TGTGCCAGTAGTATTCGTCCAGGGGAGAACTATGGCTACACCTTC. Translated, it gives CASSIRPGENYGYTF.